Each of the 22 T cell receptor beta chains below was sequenced from the same sample in a study of T cells in Graves' hyperthyroidism and ophthalmopathy. RNA transcripts were the template for amplifying TCR beta CDR3 regions. During a first-round RT-PCR of the TCR CDR3, the HTBI primer set was used. MiXCR was run by TCRdb on the multiplex PCR reads, yielding one entry per CDR3 protein. The sample carries 600,000 to 650,000 distinct CDR3 sequences, 15% to 20% recorded once. Sequenced input: blood. These receptors were collected from a woman younger than 45 with Graves' hyperthyroidism.

This clonotype was found a few times. This chain joins TRBV25-1 and TRBJ2-5; D possibly matches TRBD1 or TRBD2 (5 bases each). This CDR3 spans 15 amino acids. The germline V and J ends were trimmed by 4 bases and 5 bases, with 17 bases remaining between them. Germline loops: CDR1 MGHDK, CDR2 SYGVNS. The CDR3 nucleotides read TGTGCCAGCAGTGCAAATCAGGGCAGAGGGGAGACCCAGTACTTC. Translation gives CASSANQGRGETQYF.

This rearrangement joins TRBV20-1 to TRBJ2-1, with D perhaps TRBD2 (6 bases). The CDR3 totals 15 residues. V was pared by 0 bases and J by 4 bases, with 13 bases between. CDR1 is DFQATT, CDR2 SNEGSKA, per germline (reference sequence). In nucleotides, the CDR3 is TGCAGTGCTAGAGAAGAAGCGGGCCCTTACAATGAGCAGTTCTTC. As protein: CSAREEAGPYNEQFF.

There are many counts of this clonotype. The rearrangement joins TRBV11-2 to TRBJ2-1; D possibly corresponds to TRBD2 (5 bases). CDR3 length: 16 amino acids. Germline-derived CDR1 and CDR2 are SGHAT and FQNNGV. V gave up 0 bases and J gave up 0 bases, with 9 bases separating them. The CDR3 DNA is TGTGCCAGCAGCTTAGAACACGGGATCTCCTACAATGAGCAGTTCTTC. Translating gives CASSLEHGISYNEQFF.

This clonotype was recorded many times. The V and J genes are TRBV7-3 and TRBJ1-1; maybe TRBD1 (5 bases). The germline V and J ends were trimmed by 2 bases and 0 bases, with 10 bases remaining between them. There are 15 residues in the CDR3. Germline CDR1 is SGHTA and CDR2 is FQGTGA. The CDR3 sequence is CASSLGASMNTEAFF. The CDR3 coding sequence is TGTGCCAGCAGCTTAGGGGCATCTATGAACACTGAAGCTTTCTTT.

This clonotype was recorded many times. This chain links TRBV12-3 or TRBV12-4 with TRBJ1-5, with no clear D. This CDR3 has 14 amino acids. The ends were cut back, 1 base at V and 3 bases at J, with 7 bases in the middle. The CDR3 loop is CASSLVQNNQPQHF. Here the CDR3 DNA reads TGTGCCAGCAGTTTAGTACAGAACAATCAGCCCCAGCATTTT.

On this clonotype itself: A read error is possible here, since a much larger clone lies one base away. The V call is TRBV7-2, the J call TRBJ1-2, with TRBD1 matching 9 bases. Losses at the gene ends were 5 bases for V and 7 bases for J; bases not matched to a gene: 8. The CDR3 sequence is 14 residues long. Per germline, CDR1 SGHTA and CDR2 FQGNSA. In nucleotides, the CDR3 is TGTGCCAGCAGCCTGGGACAGGGAATGATTGGCTACACCTTC. Its protein product is CASSLGQGMIGYTF.

The gene calls are TRBV11-3 and TRBJ2-4; D is ambiguous. The CDR3 covers 14 residues. Germline-derived CDR1 and CDR2 are SGHNT and YENEEA. Trimming removed 4 bases from V and 5 bases from J, with 12 bases in between. The CDR3 DNA is TGTGCCAGCAGCTGGCGGTTTTTTCAAAACATTCAGTACTTC. Translating it yields CASSWRFFQNIQYF.

This clonotype was recorded at least ten times. This chain uses TRBV6-2 or TRBV6-3 with TRBJ2-7, with 11 bases that match TRBD1. The CDR3 has 14 residues. The V segment lost 7 bases and the J segment 4 bases; nucleotides outside the gene matches: 6. Germline values: CDR1 MNHEY, CDR2 SVGEGT. This chain's CDR3 is CASTLRDRGYEQYF. DNA for the CDR3: TGTGCCAGCACCCTCCGGGACAGGGGGTACGAGCAGTACTTC.

This clonotype appeared a few times. This chain connects TRBV30 to TRBJ2-7, with D unresolved. Germline loops: CDR1 GTSNPN, CDR2 SVGIG (reference sequence). Trimming took off 0 bases at V and 5 bases at J, with 8 bases between the two ends. The CDR3 loop spans 12 amino acids. CDR3 bases: TGTGCCTGGAGTGTACGCGGCGACGAGCAGTACTTC. Amino acid sequence: CAWSVRGDEQYF.

This clonotype was seen ten or more times. This sequence joins TRBV2 and TRBJ2-7; no firm D call. In germline, CDR1 is SNHLY, CDR2 FYNNEI. The length of the CDR3 is 12 residues. Trimming removed 3 bases at V and 3 bases at J, with 6 bases between. The CDR3 coding sequence is TGTGCCAGCAGTGAGCACTTCTACGAGCAGTACTTC. Amino acid sequence: CASSEHFYEQYF.

A few counts support this clonotype. This chain links TRBV3-1 with TRBJ1-4, with D hard to call. The CDR3 is 13 residues long. Trimming pared 1 base from V and 15 bases from J, leaving 15 bases between. The V gene's germline CDR1 is LGHDT and CDR2 YNNKEL (reference sequence). This CDR3 reads CASSQGLDGLVFF. DNA of the CDR3: TGTGCCAGCAGCCAAGGGCTGGACGGACTTGTGTTTTTT.

The V and J genes are TRBV19 and TRBJ2-3, with 12 bases aligning to TRBD2. Looked up from germline, CDR1 is LNHDA and CDR2 is SQIVND (reference sequence). CDR3 length: 16 residues. J lost 4 bases, V lost 7 bases, and 9 bases had no gene match. The CDR3 DNA reads as TGTGCCAGTACCCCGACTAGCGGGAGTTGGGCAGATACGCAGTATTTT. Translating it yields CASTPTSGSWADTQYF.

This rearrangement joins TRBV20-1 to TRBJ1-3, with a possible D match to TRBD1 (5 bases). The CDR3 has 14 amino acids. Trimming left V 3 bases short and J 1 base short, with 10 bases between. Germline V gives CDR1 DFQATT, CDR2 SNEGSKA (reference sequence). The CDR3 loop is CSARRTRSGNTIYF. The CDR3 nucleotides are TGCAGTGCTAGGAGGACAAGATCTGGAAACACCATATATTTT.

The chain links TRBV7-3 to TRBJ2-2, with 7 positions matching TRBD1. The CDR3 loop spans 13 amino acids. Germline V CDR1 and CDR2: SGHTA, FQGTGA. Trimming at V came to 11 bases and at J to 4 bases, leaving 7 bases not matched to a gene. This chain's CDR3 is CAQNRGSTGELFF. CDR3 bases: TGTGCCCAGAACAGGGGCTCCACCGGGGAGCTGTTTTTT.

The chain carries TRBV3-2 and TRBJ2-7; the table's D gene call, TRBD2, was not cross checked with the DNA. TRBV3-2 is a pseudogene. CDR3 length equals 17 residues. CDR3 protein: CASSSAPGTSSRREQYF. The CDR3 region has the DNA TGTGCCAGCAGCTCAGCCCCCGGGACTAGCTCTCGACGCGAGCAGTACTTC.

The chain employs TRBV28 and TRBJ2-5; 7 bases are a match to TRBD1. After removal of 4 bases from V and 7 bases from J, the junction contained 9 bases not matched to a gene. The CDR3 is 14 amino acids. Looked up from germline, CDR1 is MDHEN and CDR2 is SYDVKM. In nucleotides, the CDR3 is TGTGCCAGCAGTTATGGCAGGGGGAGCGTGACCCAGTACTTC. Protein product: CASSYGRGSVTQYF.

This clonotype came up many times. The V gene is TRBV20-1, the J gene TRBJ1-1, with D uncertain. Germline V CDR1 and CDR2: DFQATT, SNEGSKA (reference sequence). V shed 0 bases and J shed 11 bases, with 7 bases lying between them. The CDR3 extends over 10 amino acids. CDR3 nucleotide sequence: TGCAGTGCTAGAGATTTTATGGCTTTCTTT. Protein product: CSARDFMAFF.

This clonotype was observed a handful of times. The V and J genes are TRBV20-1 and TRBJ2-1; 8 positions match TRBD2. Germline V gene sequence: CDR1 DFQATT, CDR2 SNEGSKA (reference sequence). The length of the CDR3 is 15 residues. After removal of 4 bases from V and 7 bases from J, the junction contained 12 bases not matched to a gene. The CDR3 DNA reads as TGCAGTGCTACGCCAACTAGCGGTTTGAGAAATGAGCAGTTCTTC. Translated, it gives CSATPTSGLRNEQFF.

This clonotype was observed many times. J is TRBJ2-2 and V is TRBV11-2; no clear D gene. The germline CDR1 and CDR2 sequences are SGHAT and FQNNGV. This CDR3 is 13 amino acids long. V dropped 5 bases and J dropped 2 bases, with 6 bases sitting between them. The CDR3 region is CASSNRNTGELFF. The DNA of the CDR3 is TGTGCCAGCAGCAACAGAAACACCGGGGAGCTGTTTTTT.

This clonotype was seen a few times. The CDR3: CASSSPGQAKDTQYF. The CDR3 DNA follows: TGTGCCAGCAGTTCTCCGGGACAGGCGAAAGATACGCAGTATTTT. The chain combines TRBV6-1 with TRBJ2-3, with TRBD1 matching over 8 bases. V was pared by 5 bases and J by 5 bases, with 9 bases of the junction left unmatched. Germline CDR1 is MNHNS and CDR2 is SASEGT. This CDR3 is built from 15 residues.

This clonotype appeared many times. The V and J genes are TRBV2 and TRBJ1-1; D is unclear. This CDR3 comprises 13 residues. Trimming took 4 bases from V and 4 from J, leaving 10 bases between them. From germline, CDR1 is SNHLY and CDR2 FYNNEI. In DNA form, the CDR3 reads TGTGCCAGCAGTGCACTATTGGGCACTGAAGCTTTCTTT. As protein: CASSALLGTEAFF.

On this clonotype itself: Since a much larger clone is just one base distant, this may be a read error. Here the CDR3 omits its conserved ending phenylalanine or tryptophan, so a read error is the likely source. The V gene is TRBV20-1, the J gene TRBJ1-1; possibly TRBD1 for D (5 bases). This CDR3 has 15 amino acids. V lost 0 bases to trimming and J lost 1 base, with 12 bases between them. Germline values: CDR1 DFQATT, CDR2 SNEGSKA (reference sequence). CDR3 amino acids: CSARDRVKWNTEAFL. The CDR3 nucleotides are TGCAGTGCTAGAGACAGGGTGAAGTGGAACACTGAAGCTTTCTTG.